A single sample is the source of the 25 T cell receptor beta chains below, sequenced in a study of regulatory T cells in long-lasting Graves disease. The time point was: newly diagnosed GD, antithyroid drugs for less than 3 months. RNA extracted from PBMCs served as the sequencing template. Arm-PCR of CDR3 regions with iRepertoire HTBI primers generated TCR beta libraries. TCRdb ran MiXCR on the multiplex PCR reads and lists one entry per CDR3 protein. This table holds approximately 540,000 distinct CDR3 sequences, 9.5% to 15% found once. This same sample was also taken into another study, of T cells in Graves' hyperthyroidism and ophthalmopathy.

Material: peripheral blood mononuclear cells (PBMCs), obtained at new diagnosis, from a patient treated with antithyroid drugs. These receptors all stem from a woman aged 30 to 39 with Graves disease.

This clonotype has a handful of counts. The J gene is TRBJ1-1, the V gene TRBV4-3; no reliable D call. V lost 0 bases and J lost 0, with 11 bases in between. Germline V lookup: CDR1 LGHNA, CDR2 YSLEER. The CDR3 is 16 amino acids. The CDR3 sequence: CASSQDEGDMNTEAFF. CDR3 nucleotides: TGCGCCAGCAGCCAAGACGAGGGCGACATGAACACTGAAGCTTTCTTT.

This clonotype was recorded many times. This chain connects TRBV4-1 to TRBJ2-1; possibly TRBD1 for D (5 bases). Germline-derived CDR1 and CDR2 are MGHRA and YSYEKL. Trimming left V 2 bases short and J 0 bases short, with 11 bases between. The CDR3 sequence is 16 residues long. CDR3 loop: CASSQLGESSYNEQFF. The DNA for the CDR3 is TGCGCCAGCAGCCAATTAGGGGAAAGCTCCTACAATGAGCAGTTCTTC.

This clonotype was detected many times. V and J are TRBV28 and TRBJ2-6, with D perhaps TRBD1 (6 bases). Trimming removed 7 bases from V and 0 bases from J, with 19 bases in between. This CDR3 is 18 amino acids long. Germline V lookup: CDR1 MDHEN, CDR2 SYDVKM. The CDR3 is CASTGNRALLSGANVLTF. The CDR3 nucleotides read TGTGCCAGCACGGGGAACAGGGCCCTCCTCTCTGGGGCCAACGTCCTGACTTTC.

This clonotype was detected ten times or more. The chain links TRBV3-1 to TRBJ2-7; 9 bases align to TRBD2. V was clipped by 0 bases and J by 4 bases; unmatched bases: 13. The CDR3 contains 18 residues. CDR1 and CDR2 (germline): LGHDT, YNNKEL (reference sequence). The CDR3 coding sequence is TGTGCCAGCAGCCAAGACCTTTCGGCTAGCGGGATTCTTTACGAGCAGTACTTC. Translated, it gives CASSQDLSASGILYEQYF.

At least ten counts were recorded for this clonotype. The chain uses TRBV10-3 and TRBJ2-7; D not certain. CDR3 length equals 15 residues. V was shortened by 0 bases and J by 2 bases, with 11 bases between the two germline ends. Germline V gene data show CDR1 as ENHRY and CDR2 as SYGVKD. DNA for the CDR3: TGTGCCATCAGTGAGTCTCAACTCTTGACCTACGAGCAGTACTTC. It encodes CAISESQLLTYEQYF.

This clonotype occurred many times. The rearrangement links TRBV6-7 to TRBJ2-3; the match to TRBD1 covers 8 bases. TRBV6-7 counts as an open reading frame of uncertain function. This CDR3 has 13 amino acids. Germline trimming cut 5 bases from V and 10 bases from J; bases unmatched to any gene: 8. Here the CDR3 reads CASSTRDRLAQYF. In nucleotides, the CDR3 is TGTGCCAGCAGTACACGGGACAGGTTAGCGCAGTATTTT.

This clonotype has at least ten counts. The J gene is TRBJ1-1, the V gene TRBV19; no reliable D call. Germline V gene data show CDR1 as LNHDA and CDR2 as SQIVND (reference sequence). V was cut by 4 bases and J by 0 bases, with 9 bases left in between. This CDR3 contains 14 residues. This CDR3 is CASSKVPMNTEAFF. DNA for the CDR3: TGTGCCAGTAGTAAGGTGCCGATGAACACTGAAGCTTTCTTT.

This clonotype was detected ten times or more. The chain links TRBV7-2 to TRBJ1-4; TRBD1 matches at 7 bases. The ends lost 0 bases at V and 6 bases at J; junction bases unmatched: 4. The CDR3 has 15 amino acids. From germline, CDR1 is SGHTA and CDR2 FQGNSA. The CDR3 DNA reads TGTGCCAGCAGCTTAGCGACAGGGTGGGATGAAAAACTGTTTTTT. Amino acids: CASSLATGWDEKLFF.

This clonotype was observed many times. This rearrangement joins TRBV6-1 to TRBJ1-5; the D is unclear. The CDR3 loop spans 13 amino acids. The germline V and J ends were trimmed by 3 bases and 0 bases, with 3 bases remaining between them. Germline CDR1 is MNHNS and CDR2 is SASEGT. CDR3 protein: CASSDLSNQPQHF. The CDR3 coding sequence is TGTGCCAGCAGTGACCTTAGCAATCAGCCCCAGCATTTT.

There are many counts of this clonotype. V usage is TRBV28 and J usage is TRBJ2-3, with 8 bases that match TRBD1. J was trimmed by 4 bases and V by 6 bases; bases with no gene match: 6. The CDR3 is 14 amino acids. Germline lookup yields CDR1 MDHEN and CDR2 SYDVKM. The CDR3 DNA reads TGTGCCAGCAGCCAGGACAGGGTGGCAGATACGCAGTATTTT. Translation: CASSQDRVADTQYF. Full variable domain (rest looked up from reference TRBV28 and TRBJ2-3): DVKVTQSSRYLVKRTGEKVFLECVQDMDHENMFWYRQDPGLGLRLIYFSYDVKMKEKGDIPEGYSVSREKKERFSLILESASTNQTSMYLCASSQDRVADTQYFGPGTRLTVL.

The V gene is TRBV12-3 or TRBV12-4, the J gene TRBJ2-1, with TRBD2 matching 8 bases. Unmatched junction bases numbered 10, after V lost 2 bases and J lost 4 bases. The CDR3 contains 17 residues. The DNA of the CDR3 is TGTGCCAGCAGTTTATCCGGACTAAGCGGGAGTTACAATGAGCAGTTCTTC. Protein: CASSLSGLSGSYNEQFF.

This chain uses TRBV18 with TRBJ2-7; D perhaps matches TRBD2 (6 bases). V lost 0 bases and J 0 bases, leaving 12 bases between the germline ends. Germline CDR1 is KGHSH and CDR2 is LQKENI. The CDR3 extends over 16 amino acids. The CDR3, as DNA: TGTGCCAGCTCACCACCGGCGGGGACGAGCTCCTACGAGCAGTACTTC. Translating gives CASSPPAGTSSYEQYF.

This clonotype was counted many times. CDR3 in DNA: TGTGCCAGCAGCGTACAGGGGAGGATGAACACTGAAGCTTTCTTT. This gives the protein CASSVQGRMNTEAFF. The chain has TRBV9 and TRBJ1-1, with a tentative D call TRBD1 (6 bases). The CDR3 covers 15 residues. Looked up from germline, CDR1 is SGDLS and CDR2 is YYNGEE. With 1 base removed from V and 0 bases from J, the gap between germline ends came to 10 bases.

This chain connects TRBV15 to TRBJ2-3; D is unresolved. The V gene lost 4 bases and the J gene lost 5 bases, with 10 bases spanning the gap. The CDR3 totals 13 residues. In germline, CDR1 is LNHNV, CDR2 YYDKDF (reference sequence). In nucleotides, the CDR3 is TGTGCCACCAGCACCCCCCCAGTAGATACGCAGTATTTT. This encodes CATSTPPVDTQYF.

This clonotype was seen many times. This chain joins TRBV19 and TRBJ2-7; 7 nucleotides match TRBD1. The CDR3 sequence is 12 residues long. Unmatched junction bases numbered 6, after V lost 10 bases and J lost 3 bases. CDR1 and CDR2 from the germline V gene are LNHDA and SQIVND (reference sequence). CDR3: CATGDSRYEQYF. CDR3 coding DNA: TGTGCCACCGGGGACAGCCGCTACGAGCAGTACTTC.

The chain uses TRBV7-9 and TRBJ2-7; 10 bases align to TRBD1. There are 15 residues in the CDR3. Germline assignment: CDR1 SEHNR and CDR2 FQNEAQ (reference sequence). V gave up 5 bases and J gave up 2 bases; unmatched junction bases: 6. In nucleotides, the CDR3 is TGTGCCAGCAGCCCTGATGGGACAGGGGCCTACGAGCAGTACTTC. Its translation is CASSPDGTGAYEQYF.

This clonotype was recorded many times. The chain links TRBV27 to TRBJ2-7, with D unclear. The V end was cut by 6 bases, the J end by 2 bases, with 5 bases between. The CDR3 runs to 11 residues. From germline, CDR1 is MNHEY and CDR2 SMNVEV (reference sequence). Here the CDR3 DNA reads TGTGCCAGCAGAGGGACCTACGAGCAGTACTTC. Translation gives CASRGTYEQYF.

This clonotype was recorded many times. The chain couples TRBV6-1 to TRBJ2-3; 10 bases are a match to TRBD2. The junction had 13 bases not matched to a gene; V was cut back by 0 bases and J by 4 bases. The germline V gene has CDR1 MNHNS and CDR2 SASEGT. The CDR3 covers 19 residues. The CDR3 region has the DNA TGTGCCAGCAGTGAAGCGCTTCTGCTAGCGGGAGCAGTGGCAGATACGCAGTATTTT. Translated, it gives CASSEALLLAGAVADTQYF.

This clonotype was recorded a few times. The gene calls are TRBV6-1 and TRBJ2-2; D is unresolved. The CDR3 length is 15 residues. V was trimmed by 6 bases and J by 0 bases, leaving 11 bases between them. From germline, CDR1 is MNHNS and CDR2 SASEGT. CDR3 in DNA: TGTGCCAGCAGCCTGTCAAGGGCGAACACCGGGGAGCTGTTTTTT. Protein product: CASSLSRANTGELFF.

This clonotype was found many times. This chain connects TRBV6-5 to TRBJ2-2, with D possibly TRBD1 on 6 matching bases. With 2 bases removed from V and 6 bases from J, the gap between germline ends came to 16 bases. Germline values: CDR1 MNHEY, CDR2 SVGAGI. The length of the CDR3 is 16 residues. CDR3 protein: CASSYRDTPEAGELFF. CDR3 sequence (DNA): TGTGCCAGCAGTTACCGGGACACACCCGAGGCCGGGGAGCTGTTTTTT.

The chain has TRBV20-1 and TRBJ1-1; 9 positions agree with TRBD1. The germline V gene encodes CDR1 DFQATT and CDR2 SNEGSKA (reference sequence). CDR3 length: 13 amino acids. Trimming cost V 4 bases and J 10 bases; bases outside gene matches: 10. The CDR3 coding sequence is TGCAGTGCTACTGAGGGACAGGGCCTGGGAGCTTTCTTT. Encoded protein: CSATEGQGLGAFF.

A word on this clonotype: A single base is all that separates this from a far larger clone, so a read error is likely. This chain joins TRBV6-2 or TRBV6-3 and TRBJ1-1, with D perhaps matching TRBD1 (5 bases). From germline, CDR1 is MNHEY and CDR2 SVGEGT. Trimming shortened V by 5 bases and J by 1 base, and 11 bases separated the two germline ends. CDR3 length: 14 residues. For the CDR3, the DNA is TGTGCCAGCAGTGATTCACAGGAGAACACTGAAGCTTTCTTT. Its translation is CASSDSQENTEAFF.

This clonotype was seen repeatedly, ten times or more. The chain recombines TRBV11-2 with TRBJ2-7, with 9 bases aligning to TRBD1. CDR1 and CDR2 from the germline V gene are SGHAT and FQNNGV. Germline trimming cut 3 bases from V and 6 bases from J; bases unmatched to any gene: 3. CDR3 length equals 13 residues. Here the CDR3 reads CASSFGTGSEQYF. The CDR3 coding sequence is TGTGCCAGCAGCTTTGGGACAGGGAGCGAGCAGTACTTC.

This clonotype was detected a few times. The CDR3 is CASSLEGAQYF. Here the CDR3 DNA reads TGTGCCAGCAGCTTGGAGGGGGCCCAGTACTTC. The V and J genes are TRBV5-6 and TRBJ2-5; D possibly corresponds to TRBD1 (6 bases). V gave up 0 bases and J gave up 9 bases, with 6 bases separating them. The CDR3 has 11 residues. Germline V gene lookup returns CDR1 SGHDT and CDR2 YYEEEE. Full variable domain (rest looked up from reference TRBV5-6 and TRBJ2-5): DAGVTQSPTHLIKTRGQQVTLRCSPKSGHDTVSWYQQALGQGPQFIFQYYEEEERQRGNFPDRFSGHQFPNYSSELNVNALLLGDSALYLCASSLEGAQYFGPGTRLLVL.

This clonotype showed up many times. The chain couples TRBV7-2 to TRBJ2-5; 8 nucleotides agree with TRBD2. The trim removed 3 bases at V and 5 bases at J, leaving 8 bases unmatched. CDR3 length equals 15 residues. Per germline, CDR1 SGHTA and CDR2 FQGNSA. CDR3 protein: CASSFEGLVGETQYF. The DNA of the CDR3 is TGTGCCAGCAGCTTCGAGGGACTAGTTGGGGAGACCCAGTACTTC.